This T cell receptor (beta chain) is drawn from a study of early T cells in non-severe SARS-CoV-2 infection. The overall study: Investigators sequenced bulk RNA drawn from unsorted whole blood, and chains remained unpaired. Study-wide results and caveats: VDJdb matching skewed toward anti-spike CD8 responses, missing private and CD4 specificities.

Separate cDNA molecules each had unique molecular identifiers attached to them. TCRdb re-called the 5' RACE reads with MiXCR, one entry per CDR3 protein. The profile shows 100,000 to 140,000 distinct CDR3 sequences, around 10% of them singletons. This clonotype was observed at least ten times. Its specificity is unknown. Germline trimming cut 5 bases from V and 4 bases from J; bases unmatched to any gene: 14. Germline assignment: CDR1 WNHNN and CDR2 SYGVQD (reference sequence). This CDR3 is built from 19 residues. The receptor was isolated from an adult who was a healthcare worker with PCR-confirmed SARS-CoV-2 infection or an uninfected control (not recorded which). The J gene is TRBJ2-3, the V gene TRBV10-1; TRBD2 aligns across 14 bases. Sequences were obtained from whole blood. CDR3 DNA: TGCGCCAGCAGTCCGCTTAGGGGACTAGCGGGAGACACGGCAGATACGCAGTATTTT. This sequence encodes CASSPLRGLAGDTADTQYF.